The present T cell receptor (beta chain) was sequenced within a study of CD8 T cells in Susac syndrome. Random-hexamer reverse transcription was applied to about 0.45 to 1 ug RNA. immunoSEQ multiplex PCR amplified TCR beta CDR3 across 54 Vbeta, 13 Jbeta. TCRdb itself ran the immunoSEQ multiplex PCR reads through MiXCR, one entry per CDR3 protein. The sample lists 240,000 or so distinct CDR3 sequences; 90% to 97% were seen once. Germline V gives CDR1 SGHTA, CDR2 FQGNSA. There are 15 residues in the CDR3. V gave up 2 bases and J gave up 2 bases; unmatched junction bases: 6. Sequencing input: CD4+ T cells from PBMCs. The source of this sequence is a human donor with Susac syndrome. This chain joins TRBV7-2 and TRBJ2-7; 7 positions match TRBD1. Written as DNA, the CDR3 is TGTGCCAGCAGCTTATGGGGGCAGGGGGCCTACGAGCAGTACTTC. Encoded protein: CASSLWGQGAYEQYF.